Included here is one TCR beta chain sequence, with context. This specimen belongs to a study of blood T cell repertoires in COVID-19. Whole-study context: Samples representing acute and convalescent COVID-19 were sourced from the United States, Italy and Spain.

Germline CDR1 reads DFQATT; CDR2 reads SNEGSKA (reference sequence). The V and J ends lost 3 bases and 4 bases respectively, with 11 bases between them. CDR3 size: 13 residues. How the authors handled the data: Scientists estimated how many nucleated cells there were by amplifying reference gene primers. Assay: immunoSEQ multiplex PCR; the TCRdb copy retains only in-frame clones and omits some. V and J calls and clone size follow that table, whereas D and trimming were derived from the DNA. The sample records 350,000 to 400,000 clones, roughly 91% being singletons. The gene calls are TRBV20-1 and TRBJ2-3; D may be TRBD2 (5 bases). The sample taken for sequencing was PBMCs or T cells enriched from blood (not recorded which). The receptor's source is a woman aged 18-35 years who had recovered from COVID-19. The CDR3 loop reads CSASLPGADTQYF. In DNA, the CDR3 is TGCAGTGCTAGTCTCCCCGGGGCAGATACGCAGTATTTT.